These 31 T cell receptor beta chains came from one sample sequenced in a study of response to subunit inactivated influenza vaccine. TCRdb reanalysed the RT-PCR reads using MiXCR and keeps one entry per CDR3 protein. The data show about 620,000 distinct CDR3 sequences, about 11% seen once. These records were also assigned to another study, of T cells expressing NK-cell markers. This second study notes: A 5'RACE template switching approach incorporating UMIs was used to make TCR beta cDNA.

The sample here was PBMCs from blood, taken on the day of vaccination. These receptors were obtained from a man aged 45-65 years who received an inactivated influenza vaccine.

The genes are TRBV7-2 and TRBJ2-7; 9 bases fit TRBD1. Germline values: CDR1 SGHTA, CDR2 FQGNSA. This CDR3 has 15 amino acids. The J segment lost 4 bases and the V segment lost 5 bases, leaving 9 bases of the junction unmatched. The CDR3 loop is CASSPTRDRVYEQYF. In DNA, the CDR3 is TGTGCCAGCAGCCCCACCCGGGACAGGGTATACGAGCAGTACTTC.

There are many counts of this clonotype. The rearrangement links TRBV7-9 to TRBJ1-2; weak D call: TRBD1 (5 bases). The CDR3 runs 12 residues. Germline V gene data show CDR1 as SEHNR and CDR2 as FQNEAQ (reference sequence). Trimming stripped 5 bases from V and 7 bases from J, with 11 bases between. The CDR3, as DNA: TGTGCCAGCAGCGCGGACATAGGTGGCTACACCTTC. Amino acid sequence: CASSADIGGYTF.

J is TRBJ2-1 and V is TRBV7-2; TRBD2 agrees at 11 bases. J was trimmed by 7 bases and V by 2 bases; bases with no gene match: 10. The CDR3 length is 17 residues. Germline V gene sequence: CDR1 SGHTA, CDR2 FQGNSA. CDR3 coding DNA: TGTGCCAGCAGCTTAACCCTCGTAGCGGGAGGGGGGAATGAGCAGTTCTTC. Translating it yields CASSLTLVAGGGNEQFF.

A single count supports this clonotype. The chain links TRBV5-6 to TRBJ2-4, with D unresolved. The CDR3 has 14 residues. Trimming stripped 4 bases from V and 6 bases from J, with 14 bases between. CDR1 and CDR2 from the germline V gene are SGHDT and YYEEEE. The CDR3 reads CASSPPGTLNIQYF. CDR3 sequence (DNA): TGTGCCAGCAGCCCGCCCGGAACCCTAAACATTCAGTACTTC.

The chain joins TRBV6-1 to TRBJ2-3; D is possibly TRBD1 (6 bases). The CDR3 totals 13 residues. The V end lost 6 bases, the J end lost 7 bases, and 14 bases lay between the germline ends. Germline values: CDR1 MNHNS, CDR2 SASEGT. The CDR3 nucleotides are TGTGCCAGCAGGGAACTACAGGGCCATACGCAGTATTTT. Translating gives CASRELQGHTQYF.

This clonotype was seen a few times. The chain has TRBV5-6 and TRBJ1-4; 9 nucleotides line up with TRBD1. The germline V gene has CDR1 SGHDT and CDR2 YYEEEE. With 2 bases clipped from V and 8 bases from J, the junction kept 4 bases outside the gene matches. There are 14 residues in the CDR3. This chain's CDR3 is CASSFGTGKEKLFF. CDR3 nucleotide sequence: TGTGCCAGCAGCTTCGGGACAGGGAAGGAAAAACTGTTTTTT. Using reference TRBV5-6 and TRBJ1-4 for the parts outside the CDR3, the full variable domain is DAGVTQSPTHLIKTRGQQVTLRCSPKSGHDTVSWYQQALGQGPQFIFQYYEEEERQRGNFPDRFSGHQFPNYSSELNVNALLLGDSALYLCASSFGTGKEKLFFGSGTQLSVL.

The chain employs TRBV12-3 or TRBV12-4 and TRBJ1-4; D is unclear. Trimming took off 4 bases at V and 4 bases at J, with 10 bases between the two ends. CDR3 length: 14 residues. CDR3 amino acids: CASSSGYLNEKLFF. The CDR3 DNA reads as TGTGCCAGCAGTTCGGGTTACCTTAATGAAAAACTGTTTTTT.

This clonotype was detected ten times or more. The rearrangement uses TRBV10-3 and TRBJ1-5; D gene unclear. The V gene lost 3 bases and the J gene lost 4 bases, with 4 bases spanning the gap. Per germline, CDR1 ENHRY and CDR2 SYGVKD. The CDR3 length is 12 residues. CDR3 sequence (DNA): TGTGCCATCAGTGACCAGAATCAGCCCCAGCATTTT. This codes for CAISDQNQPQHF.

This clonotype came up a few times. The rearrangement links TRBV27 to TRBJ1-1, with 7 bases matching TRBD1. CDR3 length: 13 residues. CDR1 MNHEY and CDR2 SMNVEV come from the germline V gene (reference sequence). The junction had 8 bases not matched to a gene; V was cut back by 2 bases and J by 11 bases. For the CDR3, the DNA is TGTGCCAGCAGTTTACTACAGGGGTCTGGGGCTTTCTTT. Amino acids: CASSLLQGSGAFF.

The sample holds a few counts of this clonotype. The chain couples TRBV28 to TRBJ1-1; D is possibly TRBD1 (6 bases). Germline assignment: CDR1 MDHEN and CDR2 SYDVKM. Trimming removed 5 bases at V and 3 bases at J, with 19 bases between. This CDR3 comprises 16 residues. The CDR3 loop is CASSPPQGQGHTEAFF. CDR3 DNA sequence: TGTGCCAGCAGTCCGCCCCAGGGGCAGGGCCACACTGAAGCTTTCTTT.

This clonotype was observed at least ten times. Here the CDR3 DNA reads TGTGCCAGCAGTCCCAGGGGAAGGGGGCTTTTAAGGGACCCCAACACTGAAGCTTTCTTT. This encodes CASSPRGRGLLRDPNTEAFF. This sequence joins TRBV27 and TRBJ1-1; 7 nucleotides agree with TRBD1. CDR1 and CDR2 (germline): MNHEY, SMNVEV (reference sequence). CDR3 size: 20 residues. V shed 5 bases and J 2 bases; nucleotides not matched to a gene: 23.

The sample holds many counts of this clonotype. The chain has TRBV7-2 and TRBJ1-6, with D maybe TRBD1 (6 bases). V was trimmed by 1 base and J by 7 bases, leaving 17 bases between them. The germline gives CDR1 SGHTA, CDR2 FQGNSA. The length of the CDR3 is 17 residues. CDR3 loop: CASSLVVAGQLNSPLHF. CDR3 nucleotide sequence: TGTGCCAGCAGCTTAGTGGTAGCGGGACAACTAAATTCACCCCTCCACTTT.

This clonotype appeared many times. An end of the junction does not agree with germline; a read error may underlie this. The J gene is TRBJ2-1, the V gene TRBV5-1; TRBD2 matches at 9 bases. This CDR3 region has 15 residues. Germline V gene sequence: CDR1 SGHRS, CDR2 YFSETQ. In nucleotides, the CDR3 is TGTGCCAGCAGCCTGGGGTTAGCGGGAGCCAATGAGCAGTTCTTC. Translated, it gives CASSLGLAGANEQFF.

The sample holds a few counts of this clonotype. This chain links TRBV4-3 with TRBJ2-5, with D perhaps TRBD2 (5 bases). Germline V gives CDR1 LGHNA, CDR2 YSLEER. The CDR3 covers 15 residues. V was shortened by 0 bases and J by 5 bases, with 13 bases between the two germline ends. The CDR3 DNA follows: TGCGCCAGCAGCCAAGATCGAGTGGGCGGGGAGACCCAGTACTTC. It translates to CASSQDRVGGETQYF.

The J gene is TRBJ2-1, the V gene TRBV4-3; 8 positions agree with TRBD1. The CDR3 loop spans 17 amino acids. Germline CDR1 LGHNA, CDR2 YSLEER. J gave up 5 bases and V 0 bases, and 9 bases lay outside the gene matches. Written as DNA, the CDR3 is TGCGCCAGCAGCCAAGATTTCGGCAGGGGGCTTGACAATGAGCAGTTCTTC. It yields the protein CASSQDFGRGLDNEQFF.

In its sample, this clonotype was seen a few times. J is TRBJ2-4 and V is TRBV3-1, with D possibly being TRBD1 (5 bases). The V end was cut by 1 base, the J end by 8 bases, with 18 bases between. The length of the CDR3 is 16 residues. The germline V gene encodes CDR1 LGHDT and CDR2 YNNKEL (reference sequence). CDR3: CASSQGVQVIGDIQYF. DNA for the CDR3: TGTGCCAGCAGCCAAGGCGTTCAGGTTATAGGGGACATTCAGTACTTC.

The chain couples TRBV20-1 to TRBJ2-7, with D perhaps matching TRBD1 or TRBD2 (5 bases each). CDR1 is DFQATT, CDR2 SNEGSKA, per germline (reference sequence). CDR3 length: 12 amino acids. The CDR3 loop reads CRADLGVNEQYF. For the CDR3, the DNA is TGCAGAGCGGATCTGGGGGTCAACGAGCAGTACTTC.

At least ten counts were recorded for this clonotype. The rearrangement uses TRBV20-1 and TRBJ1-1; D is uncertain. Germline values: CDR1 DFQATT, CDR2 SNEGSKA (reference sequence). The CDR3 spans 14 residues. The ends were cut back, 5 bases at V and 4 bases at J, with 17 bases in the middle. As DNA, the CDR3 is TGCAGTGCTGAGCGCGCGCGGGAAGGCACTGAAGCTTTCTTT. It is translated as CSAERAREGTEAFF.

This clonotype has at least ten counts. The rearrangement joins TRBV2 to TRBJ2-7; 7 bases are shared with TRBD2. The germline gives CDR1 SNHLY, CDR2 FYNNEI. V was clipped by 8 bases and J by 4 bases; unmatched bases: 2. The CDR3 is made up of 11 amino acids. Written as DNA, the CDR3 is TGTGCCAGCCAGCGGGGTTACGAGCAGTACTTC. Protein sequence: CASQRGYEQYF.

This clonotype was counted only a few times. The rearrangement links TRBV4-1 to TRBJ2-2; D gene ambiguous. V dropped 5 bases and J dropped 3 bases, with 13 bases sitting between them. Germline V gene data show CDR1 as MGHRA and CDR2 as YSYEKL. The CDR3 runs to 15 residues. CDR3 sequence (DNA): TGCGCCAGCAGCGCAGGACGGCTCTACACCGGGGAGCTGTTTTTT. Translation: CASSAGRLYTGELFF.

This clonotype has just a few counts. The rearrangement uses TRBV7-2 and TRBJ2-5, with D perhaps TRBD2 (6 bases). CDR1 is SGHTA, CDR2 FQGNSA, per germline. There are 16 residues in the CDR3. Trimming took off 5 bases at V and 2 bases at J, with 18 bases between the two ends. CDR3 protein: CASSQYSGFQQETQYF. In nucleotides, the CDR3 is TGTGCCAGCAGCCAATATAGCGGCTTCCAACAAGAGACCCAGTACTTC.

The genes are TRBV6-1 and TRBJ2-2; TRBD1 agrees at 8 bases. Germline V lookup: CDR1 MNHNS, CDR2 SASEGT. There are 14 residues in the CDR3. With V trimmed by 5 bases and J by 7 bases, 6 bases remained unmatched. CDR3 sequence reads: CASSLPGGDGELFF. Written as DNA, the CDR3 is TGTGCCAGCAGTCTCCCAGGGGGCGACGGGGAGCTGTTTTTT.

This clonotype was seen a handful of times. The chain joins TRBV7-2 to TRBJ2-3; 7 bases map to TRBD2. The junction had 10 bases not matched to a gene; V was cut back by 3 bases and J by 4 bases. CDR3 length: 16 amino acids. The germline gives CDR1 SGHTA, CDR2 FQGNSA. CDR3 in amino acids: CASSFSGGGRSDTQYF. In DNA form, the CDR3 reads TGTGCCAGCAGCTTTTCTGGAGGCGGGAGATCAGATACGCAGTATTTT.

To note about this clonotype: One end of the junction does not line up with germline, which may come from a read error. The CDR3 loop is CASSGQIGQDF. The CDR3 bases are TGTGCCAGCAGCGGACAGATAGGGCAGGATTTT. The chain recombines TRBV7-9 with TRBJ2-3; tentative D call: TRBD1 (6 bases). CDR1 and CDR2 (germline): SEHNR, FQNEAQ (reference sequence). This CDR3 spans 11 amino acids. Together with reference TRBV7-9 and TRBJ2-3, the CDR3 gives the full variable domain: DTGVSQNPRHKITKRGQNVTFRCDPISEHNRLYWYRQTLGQGPEFLTYFQNEAQLEKSRLLSDRFSAERPKGSFSTLEIQRTEQGDSAMYLCASSGQIGQDFGPGTRLTVL.

The rearrangement links TRBV6-2 or TRBV6-3 to TRBJ2-3; 7 positions match TRBD1. Germline lookup yields CDR1 MNHEY and CDR2 SVGEGT. V shed 8 bases, J shed 1 base, and the junction held 9 bases outside the gene matches. CDR3 length: 15 residues. The CDR3 coding sequence is TGTGCCAGCGTCCTTGGACAGGTCGGCACAGATACGCAGTATTTT. Translated: CASVLGQVGTDTQYF.

The chain is built from TRBV20-1 and TRBJ2-7, with no clear D. V was shortened by 4 bases and J by 7 bases, with 14 bases between the two germline ends. Germline V gene lookup returns CDR1 DFQATT and CDR2 SNEGSKA (reference sequence). The CDR3 has 12 residues. CDR3 DNA sequence: TGCAGTGCTAATGACAAGCCAGAAGAGCAGTACTTC. Translated, it gives CSANDKPEEQYF.

This clonotype showed up just a few times. CDR3 sequence reads: CASSLTGDRSYGYTF. The CDR3 bases are TGTGCCAGCAGCTTAACCGGGGACAGATCTTATGGCTACACCTTC. J is TRBJ1-2 and V is TRBV7-2; 7 nucleotides line up with TRBD1. V gave up 2 bases and J gave up 5 bases; unmatched junction bases: 8. The CDR3 spans 15 residues. Per the germline V gene, CDR1 is SGHTA and CDR2 is FQGNSA.

V is TRBV30 and J is TRBJ2-7; D is undetermined. The CDR3 loop spans 10 amino acids. V lost 5 bases to trimming and J lost 1 base, with 3 bases between them. In germline, CDR1 is GTSNPN, CDR2 SVGIG (reference sequence). The CDR3 DNA is TGTGCCTGGGGGTCCTACGAGCAGTACTTC. This codes for CAWGSYEQYF.

The gene calls are TRBV11-2 and TRBJ2-7, with 11 bases aligning to TRBD2. This CDR3 region has 15 residues. Germline V gene lookup returns CDR1 SGHAT and CDR2 FQNNGV. The V gene end was trimmed by 5 bases and the J gene end by 2 bases; junction bases not matched to a gene: 5. As DNA, the CDR3 is TGTGCCAGCAGCACCCTAGCGGGAGGTCCCTACGAGCAGTACTTC. It is translated as CASSTLAGGPYEQYF.

There are many counts of this clonotype. V and J are TRBV21-1 and TRBJ1-1; the table's D call of TRBD1 was not tested on the DNA. TRBV21-1 is a documented pseudogene. This CDR3 spans 17 amino acids. CDR3 sequence (DNA): TGTGCCAGCAGCATGGAGGACAGGCGGCCCATGAACACTGAAGCTTTCTTT. Its protein product is CASSMEDRRPMNTEAFF.

This clonotype was found a few times. The rearrangement links TRBV6-1 to TRBJ1-2; weak D call: TRBD1 (5 bases). The CDR3 totals 15 residues. The V end lost 8 bases, the J end lost 4 bases, and 20 bases lay between the germline ends. Germline values: CDR1 MNHNS, CDR2 SASEGT. CDR3 protein: CASAKQARDSYGYTF. The CDR3 DNA sequence: TGTGCCAGCGCTAAGCAGGCCCGGGACTCCTATGGCTACACCTTC.